This T cell receptor (beta chain) was sequenced in a study of technical replicates of blood from several donors. Losses at the gene ends were 7 bases for V and 0 bases for J; bases not matched to a gene: 7. Germline V gives CDR1 SNHLY, CDR2 FYNNEI. CDR3 length: 15 amino acids. Only in-frame clones appear in the TCRdb table, and some are missing; sequencing was by immunoSEQ multiplex PCR. The sample holds some 99,000 clones, 95% seen once. Input material: T cells isolated from PBMCs. The chain carries TRBV2 and TRBJ2-7; 9 nucleotides line up with TRBD2. The sequence came from a human donor in good health. CDR3 DNA: TGTGCCAGCAAGAAGGCGGGAGGGAGCTCCTACGAGCAGTACTTC. Protein: CASKKAGGSSYEQYF.